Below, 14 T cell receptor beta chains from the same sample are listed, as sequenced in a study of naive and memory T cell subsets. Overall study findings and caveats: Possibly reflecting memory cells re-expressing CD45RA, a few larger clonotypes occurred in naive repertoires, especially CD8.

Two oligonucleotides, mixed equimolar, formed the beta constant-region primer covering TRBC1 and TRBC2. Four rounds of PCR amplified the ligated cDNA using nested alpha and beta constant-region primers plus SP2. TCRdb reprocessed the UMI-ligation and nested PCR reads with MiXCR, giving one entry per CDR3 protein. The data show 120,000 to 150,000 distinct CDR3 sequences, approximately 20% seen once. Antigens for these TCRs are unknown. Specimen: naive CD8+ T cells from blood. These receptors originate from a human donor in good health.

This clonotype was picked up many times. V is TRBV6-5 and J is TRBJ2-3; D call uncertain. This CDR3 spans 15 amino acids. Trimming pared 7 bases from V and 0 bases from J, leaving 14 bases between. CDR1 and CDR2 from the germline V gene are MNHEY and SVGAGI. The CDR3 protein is CASTKEIASTDTQYF. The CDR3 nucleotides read TGTGCCAGCACGAAAGAGATCGCTAGCACAGATACGCAGTATTTT.

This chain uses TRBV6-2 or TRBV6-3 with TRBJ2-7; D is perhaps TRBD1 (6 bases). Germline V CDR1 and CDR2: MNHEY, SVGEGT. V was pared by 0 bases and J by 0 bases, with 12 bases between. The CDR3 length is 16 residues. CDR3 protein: CASSYSGQTSSYEQYF. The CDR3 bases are TGTGCCAGCAGTTACTCGGGACAAACGAGCTCCTACGAGCAGTACTTC.

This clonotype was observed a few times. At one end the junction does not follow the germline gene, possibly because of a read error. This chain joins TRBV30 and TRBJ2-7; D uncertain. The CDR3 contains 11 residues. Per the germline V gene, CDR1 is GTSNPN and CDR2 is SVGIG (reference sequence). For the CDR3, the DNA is TGTGCCTGGGGTGTTGCCTACGAGCAGTACTTC. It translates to CAWGVAYEQYF. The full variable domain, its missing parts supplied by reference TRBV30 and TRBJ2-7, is SQTIHQWPATLVQPVGSPLSLECTVEGTSNPNLYWYRQAAGRGLQLLFYSVGIGQISSEVPQNLSASRPQDRQFILSSKKLLLSDSGFYLCAWGVAYEQYFGPGTRLTVT.

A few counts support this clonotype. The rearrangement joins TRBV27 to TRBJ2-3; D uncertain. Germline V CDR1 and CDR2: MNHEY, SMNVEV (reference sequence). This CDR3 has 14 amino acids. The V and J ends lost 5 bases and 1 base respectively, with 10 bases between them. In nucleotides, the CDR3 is TGTGCCAGCAGTCCCTCACCCGGCACAGATACGCAGTATTTT. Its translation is CASSPSPGTDTQYF.

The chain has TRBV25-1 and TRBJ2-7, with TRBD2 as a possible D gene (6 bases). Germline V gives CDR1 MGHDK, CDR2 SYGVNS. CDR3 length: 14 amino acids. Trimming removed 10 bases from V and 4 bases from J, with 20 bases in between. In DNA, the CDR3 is TGTGCCACCTCAGTTGGTAGCGGAAATTACGAGCAGTACTTC. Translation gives CATSVGSGNYEQYF.

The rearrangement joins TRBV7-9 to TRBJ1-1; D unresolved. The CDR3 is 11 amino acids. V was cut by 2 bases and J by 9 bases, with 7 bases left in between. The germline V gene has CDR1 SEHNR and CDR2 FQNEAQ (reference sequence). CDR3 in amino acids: CASSLIEKAFF. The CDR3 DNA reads TGTGCCAGCAGCTTAATCGAGAAAGCTTTCTTT.

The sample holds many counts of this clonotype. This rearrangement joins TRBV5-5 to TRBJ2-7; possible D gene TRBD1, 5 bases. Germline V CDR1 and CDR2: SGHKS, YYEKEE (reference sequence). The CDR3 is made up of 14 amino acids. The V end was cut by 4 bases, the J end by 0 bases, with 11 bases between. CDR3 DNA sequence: TGTGCCAGCAGCAAGACAGCTAGCTCCTACGAGCAGTACTTC. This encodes CASSKTASSYEQYF.

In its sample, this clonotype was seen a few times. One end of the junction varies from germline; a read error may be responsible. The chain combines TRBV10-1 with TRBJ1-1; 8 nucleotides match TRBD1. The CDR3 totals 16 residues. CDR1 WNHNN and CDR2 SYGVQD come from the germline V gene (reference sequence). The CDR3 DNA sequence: TGCGCCAGCAATGAGGAAGGAGACCGACAGGGGCTTGAAGCTTTCTTT. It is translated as CASNEEGDRQGLEAFF.

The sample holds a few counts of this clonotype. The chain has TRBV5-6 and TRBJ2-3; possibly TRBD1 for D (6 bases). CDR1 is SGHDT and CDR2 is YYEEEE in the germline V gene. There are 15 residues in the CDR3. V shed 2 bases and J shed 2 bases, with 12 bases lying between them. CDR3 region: CASSFPGDPTDTQYF. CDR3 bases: TGTGCCAGCAGCTTCCCAGGGGACCCCACAGATACGCAGTATTTT.

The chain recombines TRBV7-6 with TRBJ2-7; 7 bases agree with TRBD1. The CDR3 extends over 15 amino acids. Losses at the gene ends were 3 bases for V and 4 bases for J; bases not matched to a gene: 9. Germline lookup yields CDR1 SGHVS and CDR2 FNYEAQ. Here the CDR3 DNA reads TGTGCCAGCAGCTTCTCAACGGGACAGACATACGAGCAGTACTTC. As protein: CASSFSTGQTYEQYF.

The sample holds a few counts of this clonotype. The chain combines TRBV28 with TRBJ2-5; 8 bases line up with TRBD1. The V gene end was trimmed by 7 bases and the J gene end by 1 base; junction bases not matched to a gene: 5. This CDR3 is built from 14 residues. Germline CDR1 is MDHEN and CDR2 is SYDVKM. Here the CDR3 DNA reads TGTGCCAGCATGGAGGACAGGGTCCAAGAGACCCAGTACTTC. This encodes CASMEDRVQETQYF.

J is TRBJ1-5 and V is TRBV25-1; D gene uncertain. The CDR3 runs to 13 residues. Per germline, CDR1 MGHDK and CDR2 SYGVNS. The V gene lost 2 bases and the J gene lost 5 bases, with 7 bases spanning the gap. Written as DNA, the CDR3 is TGTGCCAGCAGTGAAGGGTGGGATCAGCCCCAGCATTTT. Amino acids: CASSEGWDQPQHF. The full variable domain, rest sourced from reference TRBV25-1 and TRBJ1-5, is EADIYQTPRYLVIGTGKKITLECSQTMGHDKMYWYQQDPGMELHLIHYSYGVNSTEKGDLSSESTVSRIRTEHFPLTLESARPSHTSQYLCASSEGWDQPQHFGDGTRLSIL.

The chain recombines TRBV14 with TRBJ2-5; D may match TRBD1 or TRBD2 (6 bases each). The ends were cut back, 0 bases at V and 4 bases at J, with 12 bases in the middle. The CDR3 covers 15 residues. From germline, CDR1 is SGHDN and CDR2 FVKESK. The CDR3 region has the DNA TGTGCCAGCAGCCAAGAGGGGGGCGTCCGAGAGACCCAGTACTTC. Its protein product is CASSQEGGVRETQYF.

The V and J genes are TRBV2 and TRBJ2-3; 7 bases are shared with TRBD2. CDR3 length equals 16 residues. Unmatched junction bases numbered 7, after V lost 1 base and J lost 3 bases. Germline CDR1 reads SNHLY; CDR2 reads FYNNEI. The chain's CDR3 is CASSEGMAGVTDTQYF. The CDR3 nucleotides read TGTGCCAGCAGTGAAGGGATGGCGGGAGTAACAGATACGCAGTATTTT.